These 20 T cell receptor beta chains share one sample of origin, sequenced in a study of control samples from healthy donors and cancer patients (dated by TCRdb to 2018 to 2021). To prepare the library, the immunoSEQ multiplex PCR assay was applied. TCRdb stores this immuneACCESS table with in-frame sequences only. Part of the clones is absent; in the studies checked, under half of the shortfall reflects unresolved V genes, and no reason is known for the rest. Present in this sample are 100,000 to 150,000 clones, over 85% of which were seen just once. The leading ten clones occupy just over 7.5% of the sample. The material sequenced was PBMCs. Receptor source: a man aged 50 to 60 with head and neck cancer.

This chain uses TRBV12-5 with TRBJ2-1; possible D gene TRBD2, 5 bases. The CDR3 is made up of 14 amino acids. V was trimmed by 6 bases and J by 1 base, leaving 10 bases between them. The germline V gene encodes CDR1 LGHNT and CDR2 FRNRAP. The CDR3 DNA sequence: TGTGCTAGTGGCCCCCCGGGATCCTACAATGAGCAGTTCTTC. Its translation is CASGPPGSYNEQFF.

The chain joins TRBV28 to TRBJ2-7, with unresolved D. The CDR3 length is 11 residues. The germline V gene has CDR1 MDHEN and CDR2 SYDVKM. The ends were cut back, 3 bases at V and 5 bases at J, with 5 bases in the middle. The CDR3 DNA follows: TGTGCCAGCAGTTTCCACCACGAGCAGTACTTC. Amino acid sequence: CASSFHHEQYF.

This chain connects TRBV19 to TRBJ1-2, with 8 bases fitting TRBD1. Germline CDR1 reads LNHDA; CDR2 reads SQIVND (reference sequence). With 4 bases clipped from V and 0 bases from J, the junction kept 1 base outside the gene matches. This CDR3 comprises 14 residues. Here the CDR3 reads CASSTGQANYGYTF. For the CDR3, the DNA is TGTGCCAGTAGTACGGGACAGGCTAACTATGGCTACACCTTC.

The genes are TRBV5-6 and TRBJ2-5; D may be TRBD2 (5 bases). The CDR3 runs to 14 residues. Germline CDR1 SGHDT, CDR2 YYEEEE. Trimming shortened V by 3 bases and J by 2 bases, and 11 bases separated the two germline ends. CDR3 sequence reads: CASSSYGVQETQYF. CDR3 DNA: TGTGCCAGCAGCTCTTACGGGGTTCAAGAGACCCAGTACTTC.

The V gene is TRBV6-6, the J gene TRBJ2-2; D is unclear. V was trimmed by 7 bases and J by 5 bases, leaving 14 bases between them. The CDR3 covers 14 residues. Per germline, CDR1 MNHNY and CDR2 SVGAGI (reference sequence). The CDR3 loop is CASTPAILTGELFF. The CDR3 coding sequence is TGTGCCAGCACCCCTGCGATATTAACCGGGGAGCTGTTTTTT.

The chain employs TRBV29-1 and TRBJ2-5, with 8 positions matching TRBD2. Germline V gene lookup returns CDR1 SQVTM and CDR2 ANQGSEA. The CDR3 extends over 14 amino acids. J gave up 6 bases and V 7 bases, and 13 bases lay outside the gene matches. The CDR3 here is CSGGSGGDGKTQYF. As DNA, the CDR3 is TGCAGCGGCGGGAGCGGGGGAGATGGGAAGACCCAGTACTTC.

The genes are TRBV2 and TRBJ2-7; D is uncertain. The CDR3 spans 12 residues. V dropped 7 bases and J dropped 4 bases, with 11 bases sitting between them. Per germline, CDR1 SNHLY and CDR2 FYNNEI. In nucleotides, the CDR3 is TGTGCCAGCACACGGAATGTTTACGAGCAGTACTTC. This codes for CASTRNVYEQYF.

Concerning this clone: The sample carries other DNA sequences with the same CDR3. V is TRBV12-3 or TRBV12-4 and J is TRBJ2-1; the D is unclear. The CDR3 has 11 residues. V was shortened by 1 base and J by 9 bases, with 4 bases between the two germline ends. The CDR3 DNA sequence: TGTGCCAGCAGTTTAGGGGGTGAGCAGTTCTTC. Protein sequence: CASSLGGEQFF.

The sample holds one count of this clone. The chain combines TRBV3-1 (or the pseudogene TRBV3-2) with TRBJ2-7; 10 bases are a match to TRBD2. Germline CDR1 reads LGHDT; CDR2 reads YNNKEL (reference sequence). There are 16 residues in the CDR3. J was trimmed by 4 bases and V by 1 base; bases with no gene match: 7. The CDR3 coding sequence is TGTGCCAGCAGCCAAGGGTCTAGCGGGAGTTTGTACGAGCAGTACTTC. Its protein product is CASSQGSSGSLYEQYF.

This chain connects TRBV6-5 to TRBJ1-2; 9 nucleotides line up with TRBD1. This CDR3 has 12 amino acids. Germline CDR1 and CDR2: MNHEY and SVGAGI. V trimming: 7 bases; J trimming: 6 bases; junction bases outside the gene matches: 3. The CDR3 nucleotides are TGTGCCAGCACCCGGGACAGGGATGGCTACACCTTC. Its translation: CASTRDRDGYTF.

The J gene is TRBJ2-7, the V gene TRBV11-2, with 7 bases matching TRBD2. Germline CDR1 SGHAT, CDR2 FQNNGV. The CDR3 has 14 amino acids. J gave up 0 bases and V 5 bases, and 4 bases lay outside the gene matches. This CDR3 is CASSPLAFSYEQYF. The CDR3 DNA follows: TGTGCCAGCAGCCCACTAGCGTTCTCCTACGAGCAGTACTTC.

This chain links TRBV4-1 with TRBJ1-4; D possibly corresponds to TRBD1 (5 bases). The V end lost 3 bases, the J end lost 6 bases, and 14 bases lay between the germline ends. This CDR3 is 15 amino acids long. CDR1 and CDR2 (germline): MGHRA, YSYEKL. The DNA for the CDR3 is TGCGCCAGCAGCCAGAGGGAGGGGTGGGATGAAAAACTGTTTTTT. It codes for CASSQREGWDEKLFF.

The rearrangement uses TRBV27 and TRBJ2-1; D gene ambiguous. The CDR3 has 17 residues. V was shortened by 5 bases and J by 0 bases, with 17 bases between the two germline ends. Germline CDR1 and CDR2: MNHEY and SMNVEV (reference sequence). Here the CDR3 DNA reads TGTGCCAGCAGTCCACCCCTACCAGCGAGCTCCTACAATGAGCAGTTCTTC. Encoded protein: CASSPPLPASSYNEQFF.

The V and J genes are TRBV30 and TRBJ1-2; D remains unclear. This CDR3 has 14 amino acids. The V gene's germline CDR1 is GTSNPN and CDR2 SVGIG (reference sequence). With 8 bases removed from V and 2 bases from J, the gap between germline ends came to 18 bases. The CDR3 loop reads CAVESWTANYGYTF. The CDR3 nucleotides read TGTGCCGTCGAATCCTGGACTGCAAACTATGGCTACACCTTC.

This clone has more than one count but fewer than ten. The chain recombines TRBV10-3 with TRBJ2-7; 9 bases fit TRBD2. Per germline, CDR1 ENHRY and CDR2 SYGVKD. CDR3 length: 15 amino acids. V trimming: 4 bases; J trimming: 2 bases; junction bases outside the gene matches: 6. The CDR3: CAISAGTSRTYEQYF. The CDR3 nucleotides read TGTGCCATCAGTGCCGGGACTAGCAGGACCTACGAGCAGTACTTC.

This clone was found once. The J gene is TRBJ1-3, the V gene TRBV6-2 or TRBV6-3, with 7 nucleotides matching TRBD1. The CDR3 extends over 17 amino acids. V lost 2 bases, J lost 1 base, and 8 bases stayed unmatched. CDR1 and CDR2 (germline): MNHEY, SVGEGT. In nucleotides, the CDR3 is TGTGCCAGCAGTTACAGGGGGCGACCTCTATCTGGAAACACCATATATTTT. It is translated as CASSYRGRPLSGNTIYF.

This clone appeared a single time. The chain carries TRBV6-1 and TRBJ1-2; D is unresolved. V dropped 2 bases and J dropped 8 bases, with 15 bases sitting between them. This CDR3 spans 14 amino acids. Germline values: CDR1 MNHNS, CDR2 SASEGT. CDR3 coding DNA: TGTGCCAGCAGTGAAACCAAGAGAGGGCGAGGCTACACCTTC. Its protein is CASSETKRGRGYTF.

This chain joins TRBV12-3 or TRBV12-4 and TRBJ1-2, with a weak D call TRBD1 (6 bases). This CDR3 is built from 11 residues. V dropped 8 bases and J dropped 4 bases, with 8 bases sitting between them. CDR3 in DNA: TGTGCCAGCGGACAGCTCTATGGCTACACCTTC. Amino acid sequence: CASGQLYGYTF.

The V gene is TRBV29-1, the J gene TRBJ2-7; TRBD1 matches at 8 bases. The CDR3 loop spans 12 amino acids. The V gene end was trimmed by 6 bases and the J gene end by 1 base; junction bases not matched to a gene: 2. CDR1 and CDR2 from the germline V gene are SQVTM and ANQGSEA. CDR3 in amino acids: CSVQGGSYEQYF. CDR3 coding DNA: TGCAGCGTACAGGGGGGTTCCTACGAGCAGTACTTC.

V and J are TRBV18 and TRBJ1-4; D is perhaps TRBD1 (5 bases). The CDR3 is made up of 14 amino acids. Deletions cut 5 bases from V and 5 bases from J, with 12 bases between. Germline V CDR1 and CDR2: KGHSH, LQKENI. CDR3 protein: CASSRARTNEKLFF. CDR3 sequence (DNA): TGTGCCAGCTCAAGGGCCAGGACAAATGAAAAACTGTTTTTT.